This T cell receptor beta chain originates from a study of post-analysis software for immune sequencing data. Study results and limitations: The F measure placed samples prepared in the same batch into strongly shared clusters. Patients showed TRBV5-6, TRBV5-1 and TRBV20-1 among five TRBV segments more frequent than in controls.

CDR3 length: 13 amino acids. Germline V gene lookup returns CDR1 SGHRS and CDR2 YFSETQ. Prepared TCR beta cDNA libraries contained unique molecular identifiers. When 1 to 10 million T cells were used, they gave roughly 490,000 cDNA molecules. TCRdb called the PCR reads again in MiXCR, with one record for every CDR3 protein. The sample consists of about 760,000 distinct CDR3 sequences, just under 30% of them appearing once. On this clonotype: Its antigen remains unknown.

Material: blood. The J gene is TRBJ2-7, the V gene TRBV5-1, with a weak D call TRBD2 (5 bases). With the DNA end fitting TRBJ2-4 better, the J assignment may be wrong. This TCR was recovered from a girl aged 5-17 years with multiple sclerosis. The DNA of the CDR3 is TGCGCCAGCAGCTCGACCCCGCGGGACATTCAGTACTTC. It translates to CASSSTPRDIQYF.